These 24 T cell receptor beta chains were sequenced from one sample in a study of T cell responses to AZD1222 COVID-19 vaccine. Libraries were prepared by immunoSEQ multiplex PCR; TCRdb keeps only in-frame clonotypes and omits some of them. In the table there are fewer than 150,000 clones, approximately 85% of which are singletons. The material was peripheral blood, obtained on day 0 of AZD1222 vaccination. The receptors here all came from an adult in good health.

This clone was observed a single time. The V and J genes are TRBV7-2 and TRBJ2-1; D perhaps matches TRBD2 (5 bases). This CDR3 has 14 residues. Trimming took off 5 bases at V and 8 bases at J, with 16 bases between the two ends. Germline V gives CDR1 SGHTA, CDR2 FQGNSA. The CDR3 sequence is CASSQEGFGDEQFF. DNA for the CDR3: TGTGCCAGCAGCCAAGAGGGTTTTGGAGATGAGCAGTTCTTC.

The genes are TRBV10-3 and TRBJ2-7, with TRBD1 identical over 7 bases. The V and J ends lost 6 bases and 2 bases, in that order; junction bases with no gene match: 7. The germline gives CDR1 ENHRY, CDR2 SYGVKD. This CDR3 region has 14 residues. CDR3 protein: CAIRQGSQAYEQYF. In nucleotides, the CDR3 is TGTGCCATCAGACAGGGGTCGCAGGCCTACGAGCAGTACTTC.

The chain uses TRBV28 and TRBJ1-4, with D hard to call. CDR1 MDHEN and CDR2 SYDVKM come from the germline V gene. The CDR3 is made up of 15 amino acids. V dropped 6 bases and J dropped 2 bases, with 13 bases sitting between them. The CDR3 is CASSIRERTNEKLFF. CDR3 in DNA: TGTGCCAGCAGCATACGGGAAAGGACTAATGAAAAACTGTTTTTT.

This clone was seen more than once but under ten times. The CDR3 DNA follows: TGTGCCAGCAGCCAAGACTCTGATTCACCCCTCCACTTT. Its translation: CASSQDSDSPLHF. The rearrangement uses TRBV3-1 (or the pseudogene TRBV3-2) and TRBJ1-6, with D hard to call. CDR3 length equals 13 residues. CDR1 and CDR2 (germline): LGHDT, YNNKEL (reference sequence). The V end was cut by 0 bases, the J end by 8 bases, with 5 bases between.

This rearrangement joins TRBV3-1 (or the pseudogene TRBV3-2) to TRBJ1-2, with D perhaps matching TRBD1 (5 bases). Trimming stripped 4 bases from V and 4 bases from J, with 10 bases between. This CDR3 contains 13 residues. CDR1 is LGHDT, CDR2 YNNKEL, per germline (reference sequence). CDR3 in amino acids: CASSPGLVYGYTF. DNA for the CDR3: TGTGCCAGCAGCCCGGGACTGGTCTATGGCTACACCTTC.

This sequence joins TRBV5-4 and TRBJ1-1; TRBD1 is a possible D gene (5 bases). The CDR3 is 13 residues long. V lost 1 base, J lost 7 bases, and 11 bases lay in between. Germline V CDR1 and CDR2: SGHNT, YYREEE (reference sequence). The CDR3 region has the DNA TGTGCCAGCAGCTTGTGGGGGGATAATGAAGCTTTCTTT. Protein: CASSLWGDNEAFF.

The rearrangement uses TRBV19 and TRBJ1-1; D uncertain. Germline V lookup: CDR1 LNHDA, CDR2 SQIVND (reference sequence). This CDR3 has 13 residues. Between the trimmed V and J ends, which lost 4 bases and 5 bases, there was a span of 11 bases. The CDR3 nucleotides read TGTGCCAGTAGTAAAATCCGGGGTACTGAAGCTTTCTTT. Translated: CASSKIRGTEAFF.

This rearrangement joins TRBV5-5 to TRBJ2-2, with D possibly being TRBD2 (5 bases). The CDR3 is 16 amino acids. Germline-derived CDR1 and CDR2 are SGHKS and YYEKEE (reference sequence). Trimming removed 6 bases from V and 1 base from J, with 16 bases in between. The CDR3, as DNA: TGTGCCAGCACCTCTGCTGGCGGGCAGAACACCGGGGAGCTGTTTTTT. Amino acids: CASTSAGGQNTGELFF.

A word on this clone: Other DNA sequences in the same sample also yield this CDR3. The chain carries TRBV5-1 and TRBJ1-1; D unresolved. The germline V and J ends were trimmed by 4 bases and 3 bases, with 7 bases remaining between them. Germline CDR1 and CDR2: SGHRS and YFSETQ. CDR3 length: 12 residues. CDR3 amino acids: CASSLRDTEAFF. CDR3 coding DNA: TGCGCCAGCAGCCTGAGGGACACTGAAGCTTTCTTT.

The chain joins TRBV27 to TRBJ2-2, with D uncertain. Trimming took 1 base from V and 6 from J, leaving 12 bases between them. Germline V gene lookup returns CDR1 MNHEY and CDR2 SMNVEV (reference sequence). The CDR3 spans 15 residues. The CDR3 reads CASSLFPQSAGELFF. CDR3 nucleotides: TGTGCCAGCAGTTTATTCCCCCAATCAGCCGGGGAGCTGTTTTTT.

The chain links TRBV2 to TRBJ2-2; no definite D call. Per the germline V gene, CDR1 is SNHLY and CDR2 is FYNNEI. The CDR3 has 15 residues. The V gene lost 3 bases and the J gene lost 5 bases, with 13 bases spanning the gap. CDR3 amino acids: CASSEYGQVTGELFF. The CDR3 region has the DNA TGTGCCAGCAGTGAGTACGGGCAGGTTACCGGGGAGCTGTTTTTT.

The chain couples TRBV28 to TRBJ2-3; TRBD2 agrees at 14 bases. The ends lost 3 bases at V and 6 bases at J; junction bases unmatched: 11. CDR3 length: 18 amino acids. Germline-derived CDR1 and CDR2 are MDHEN and SYDVKM. This CDR3 is CASSLVRTSGGRRDTQYF. The CDR3 DNA reads TGTGCCAGCAGTTTGGTACGGACTAGCGGGGGGCGTAGGGATACGCAGTATTTT.

The rearrangement joins TRBV7-9 to TRBJ2-5; TRBD1 aligns across 10 bases. The germline V gene has CDR1 SEHNR and CDR2 FQNEAQ (reference sequence). The CDR3 runs to 16 residues. V lost 2 bases to trimming and J lost 1 base; unmatched junction nucleotides: 4. CDR3 sequence: CASSLPRDRGQETQYF. The CDR3 DNA reads TGTGCCAGCAGCTTACCCCGGGACAGGGGCCAAGAGACCCAGTACTTC. Full variable domain (remainder filled in from reference TRBV7-9 and TRBJ2-5): DTGVSQNPRHKITKRGQNVTFRCDPISEHNRLYWYRQTLGQGPEFLTYFQNEAQLEKSRLLSDRFSAERPKGSFSTLEIQRTEQGDSAMYLCASSLPRDRGQETQYFGPGTRLLVL.

The gene calls are TRBV19 and TRBJ1-5; tentative D call: TRBD1 (6 bases). The germline V gene encodes CDR1 LNHDA and CDR2 SQIVND (reference sequence). Trimming removed 7 bases at V and 7 bases at J, with 20 bases between. The length of the CDR3 is 15 residues. CDR3 coding DNA: TGTGCCAGTAAGGGGGAAGACCTGCGGAGGCAGCCCCAGCATTTT. Encoded protein: CASKGEDLRRQPQHF.

Regarding this clone: This CDR3 is also generated by other DNA sequences in the sample. V usage is TRBV2 and J usage is TRBJ1-1; possible D gene TRBD1, 5 bases. The V end was cut by 4 bases, the J end by 11 bases, with 8 bases between. The CDR3 is 10 residues long. Germline loops: CDR1 SNHLY, CDR2 FYNNEI. Written as DNA, the CDR3 is TGTGCCAGCAGTGTGGGGGAGGCTTTCTTT. Protein product: CASSVGEAFF.

As DNA, the CDR3 is TGTGCCAGCAGCTCAGTCACTGGCTCTGGAAACACCATATATTTT. It codes for CASSSVTGSGNTIYF. The rearrangement links TRBV7-2 to TRBJ1-3; D not resolved. Trimming took off 4 bases at V and 0 bases at J, with 10 bases between the two ends. This CDR3 contains 15 residues. In germline, CDR1 is SGHTA, CDR2 FQGNSA.

The chain has TRBV5-4 and TRBJ2-1; a possible D gene is TRBD1 (8 bases). CDR3 length equals 15 residues. CDR1 and CDR2 from the germline V gene are SGHNT and YYREEE (reference sequence). V lost 4 bases and J lost 5, with 16 bases in between. DNA for the CDR3: TGTGCCAGCAGCGCAGGGGGCGCGGGGGACAATGAGCAGTTCTTC. It specifies CASSAGGAGDNEQFF.

J is TRBJ1-1 and V is TRBV7-2; D gene ambiguous. V was trimmed by 3 bases and J by 2 bases, leaving 7 bases between them. The CDR3 is 13 amino acids. Germline CDR1 SGHTA, CDR2 FQGNSA. CDR3 protein: CASSFTSNTEAFF. CDR3 bases: TGTGCCAGCAGCTTTACAAGCAACACTGAAGCTTTCTTT.

A single count supports this clone. The chain links TRBV5-6 to TRBJ2-7, with 10 bases matching TRBD1. Looked up from germline, CDR1 is SGHDT and CDR2 is YYEEEE. CDR3 length equals 14 residues. The trim removed 2 bases at V and 5 bases at J, leaving 4 bases unmatched. The CDR3: CASSFDRGRNEQYF. In DNA form, the CDR3 reads TGTGCCAGCAGCTTTGACAGGGGGCGTAACGAGCAGTACTTC.

The chain carries TRBV2 and TRBJ1-2; D gene uncertain. Germline V lookup: CDR1 SNHLY, CDR2 FYNNEI. The CDR3 extends over 13 amino acids. V shed 3 bases and J shed 4 bases, with 9 bases lying between them. CDR3 region: CASSERQSYGYTF. The DNA for the CDR3 is TGTGCCAGCAGTGAGAGGCAGTCCTATGGCTACACCTTC.

This sequence joins TRBV30 and TRBJ2-2; 8 bases fit TRBD2. This CDR3 has 17 amino acids. Germline V gene sequence: CDR1 GTSNPN, CDR2 SVGIG (reference sequence). J lost 1 base, V lost 0 bases, and 7 bases had no gene match. For the CDR3, the DNA is TGTGCCTGGAGTGTACTTCGTCTAGCGGGGAACACCGGGGAGCTGTTTTTT. Its protein is CAWSVLRLAGNTGELFF.

This chain connects TRBV3-1 (or the pseudogene TRBV3-2) to TRBJ1-1; D is unresolved. Germline assignment: CDR1 LGHDT and CDR2 YNNKEL (reference sequence). Trimming cost V 0 bases and J 4 bases, with 9 bases left between them. The CDR3 runs to 14 residues. CDR3 protein: CASSQETKGTEAFF. CDR3 coding DNA: TGTGCCAGCAGCCAAGAGACGAAGGGCACTGAAGCTTTCTTT.

The CDR3 is CASSQVMINTGELFF. CDR3 DNA sequence: TGCGCCAGCAGCCAAGTAATGATAAACACCGGGGAGCTGTTTTTT. This chain links TRBV4-1 with TRBJ2-2; D not certain. The CDR3 sequence is 15 residues long. In germline, CDR1 is MGHRA, CDR2 YSYEKL. Deletions cut 1 base from V and 2 bases from J, with 8 bases between.

This chain uses TRBV28 with TRBJ1-6, with D uncertain. CDR1 is MDHEN, CDR2 SYDVKM, per germline. This CDR3 region has 12 residues. V lost 3 bases and J 4 bases, leaving 1 base between the germline ends. CDR3 loop: CASSLYNSPLHF. The CDR3 bases are TGTGCCAGCAGTTTGTATAATTCACCCCTCCACTTT. The variable domain in full, completed from reference TRBV28 and TRBJ1-6, reads DVKVTQSSRYLVKRTGEKVFLECVQDMDHENMFWYRQDPGLGLRLIYFSYDVKMKEKGDIPEGYSVSREKKERFSLILESASTNQTSMYLCASSLYNSPLHFGNGTRLTVT.